These T cell receptor beta chains were read from a single sample in a study of Ad26.COV2.S vaccination and SARS-CoV-2 variants. Here immunoSEQ multiplex PCR was the method, and the copy in TCRdb shows in-frame clones only, minus some. The sample holds around 400,000 clones; about 88% are singletons and the top ten take about 2%. The source material was peripheral blood, sampled in a trial of Ad26.COV2.S vaccine versus placebo. Every receptor here comes from a person aged 18-65 years who received the Ad26.COV2.S COVID-19 vaccine or a placebo. Both conserved end residues are part of each CDR3.

V gene,J gene,CDR3 protein
TRBV28,TRBJ1-3,CASRRGSGNTIYF
TRBV5-1,TRBJ2-7,CASSLALAGSYEQYF
TRBV11-2,TRBJ2-3,CASSPGTSTDTQYF
TRBV7-2,TRBJ2-4,CASSRGVAKNIQYF
TRBV27,TRBJ2-1,CASNQLAGGSYNEQFF
TRBV25-1,TRBJ1-3,CASSEGSSGNTIYF
TRBV11-2,TRBJ2-6,CASVRALPSGANVLTF
TRBV10-3,TRBJ2-1,CAISEYEREGGFF
TRBV27,TRBJ2-2,CASSHAQNTGELFF
TRBV5-1,TRBJ2-1,CASSLGSLGTFNNEQFF
TRBV29-1,TRBJ2-5,CSAKPGLAGGRAGETQYF
TRBV28,TRBJ1-5,CASSFGGQPQHF
TRBV6-6,TRBJ2-2,CASSPRDRGAGELFF
TRBV5-1,TRBJ2-7,CASSFGYEQYF
TRBV11-3,TRBJ2-1,CASSLVGSYEQFF
TRBV7-6,TRBJ2-1,CASSLARGFGRNEQFF
TRBV19,TRBJ2-1,CASSIDRGLAGGPKFF
TRBV6-5,TRBJ1-1,CASGFTGSFF
TRBV2,TRBJ2-7,CASTPRAIYEQYF
TRBV27,TRBJ2-5,CASSFLASGHQETQYF
TRBV5-6,TRBJ2-7,CASSLGVTGDHEQYF
TRBV18,TRBJ2-1,CASSPVSGTSGEQFF
TRBV6-1,TRBJ1-4,CASSEARGGAHEKLFF
TRBV7-9,TRBJ2-7,CASSSPLEPLYEQYF
TRBV19,TRBJ1-1,CASSIGGPEAFF
TRBV27,TRBJ2-7,CASSGRGGTSGRWYEQYF
TRBV6-6,TRBJ2-7,CASRERTGESYEQYF